This T cell receptor (beta chain) was recovered during a study of blood T cell repertoires in COVID-19. Profiled with immunoSEQ multiplex PCR; TCRdb holds only in-frame clones, not every one. The sample holds 220,000 or so clones, approximately 90% seen once. V was trimmed by 5 bases and J by 5 bases, leaving 15 bases between them. The CDR3 is made up of 14 amino acids. Germline V gene sequence: CDR1 MDHEN, CDR2 SYDVKM. This sequence originates from a man over 45 who had been exposed to COVID-19. Sample: PBMCs or T cells enriched from blood (not recorded which). The rearrangement uses TRBV28 and TRBJ2-5, with D perhaps TRBD2 (5 bases). Here the CDR3 reads CASSPLAGRETQYF. DNA of the CDR3: TGTGCCAGCAGTCCTCTCGCGGGTAGGGAGACCCAGTACTTC. Filled out from reference TRBV28 and TRBJ2-5, the complete variable domain reads DVKVTQSSRYLVKRTGEKVFLECVQDMDHENMFWYRQDPGLGLRLIYFSYDVKMKEKGDIPEGYSVSREKKERFSLILESASTNQTSMYLCASSPLAGRETQYFGPGTRLLVL.